This T cell receptor beta chain was sequenced in a study of shared clonotypes between healthy human individuals. TCRdb's table, derived via immunoSEQ multiplex PCR, lists solely in-frame clones and lacks some. The sample records approximately 1,500,000 clones, 95% to 99% being singletons. CDR3 length: 14 amino acids. V shed 7 bases and J shed 3 bases, with 16 bases lying between them. Per the germline V gene, CDR1 is MDHEN and CDR2 is SYDVKM. The source material was naive CD4+ T cells sorted from blood. Stated subset: CD45RA+ positively selected. This receptor was obtained from a man younger than 40 in good health. This chain uses TRBV28 with TRBJ2-7; TRBD1 or TRBD2 may be the D gene (5 bases each). In DNA, the CDR3 is TGTGCCAGCAACTCCCCGGGACCCCTCTACGAGCAGTACTTC. Protein sequence: CASNSPGPLYEQYF.